A single sample gave rise to the 10 T cell receptor beta chains below, sequenced in a study of blood T cell repertoires in COVID-19. This table comes from immunoSEQ multiplex PCR, and its TCRdb copy is limited to in-frame clones, with some not included. The data hold approximately 360,000 clones, with 90% observed a single time. Input material: peripheral blood. Receptors were obtained from a young man with active or convalescent COVID-19.

The DNA for the CDR3 is TGCGCCAGCAGCCAAGCAGGGTCCTACGAGCAGTACTTC. It yields the protein CASSQAGSYEQYF. This sequence joins TRBV4-1 and TRBJ2-7; D possibly corresponds to TRBD1 (5 bases). CDR1 and CDR2 from the germline V gene are MGHRA and YSYEKL. This CDR3 contains 13 residues. Trimming took off 1 base at V and 1 base at J, with 5 bases between the two ends.

The rearrangement links TRBV9 to TRBJ2-7, with D possibly matching TRBD2 (6 bases). Germline V gene lookup returns CDR1 SGDLS and CDR2 YYNGEE. The CDR3 sequence is 14 residues long. V was cut by 3 bases and J by 7 bases, with 17 bases left in between. The CDR3 bases are TGTGCCAGCAGCGGACCGGGACCCGGAGGGGAGCAGTACTTC. Translating gives CASSGPGPGGEQYF. Full variable domain (outside the CDR3, taken from reference TRBV9 and TRBJ2-7): DSGVTQTPKHLITATGQRVTLRCSPRSGDLSVYWYQQSLDQGLQFLIQYYNGEERAKGNILERFSAQQFPDLHSELNLSSLELGDSALYFCASSGPGPGGEQYFGPGTRLTVT.

CDR3 in amino acids: CASSPQPGLAGRHNEQFF. CDR3 in DNA: TGTGCCAGCAGCCCCCAACCGGGACTAGCGGGCAGACACAATGAGCAGTTCTTC. The gene calls are TRBV7-3 and TRBJ2-1; 12 bases line up with TRBD2. CDR1 is SGHTA and CDR2 is FQGTGA in the germline V gene. Trimming took 5 bases from V and 5 from J; bases not matched to a gene: 13. This CDR3 is built from 18 residues.

The sample holds one count of this clone. This chain uses TRBV6-4 with TRBJ1-6; the D is unclear. The ends were cut back, 4 bases at V and 6 bases at J, with 7 bases in the middle. The CDR3 spans 13 residues. Germline CDR1 is MRHNA and CDR2 is SNTAGT. The CDR3 loop is CASSGGFNSPLHF. The CDR3 DNA is TGTGCCAGCAGTGGCGGCTTTAATTCACCCCTCCACTTT.

The V and J genes are TRBV11-1 and TRBJ1-4; D is undetermined. V lost 1 base and J lost 5, with 5 bases in between. CDR3 size: 13 residues. Germline V CDR1 and CDR2: SGHAT, FQDESV (reference sequence). DNA of the CDR3: TGTGCCAGCAGCTTAGATTCGAATGAAAAACTGTTTTTT. This gives the protein CASSLDSNEKLFF. Variable domain in full (rest from reference TRBV11-1 and TRBJ1-4): EAEVAQSPRYKITEKSQAVAFWCDPISGHATLYWYRQILGQGPELLVQFQDESVVDDSQLPKDRFSAERLKGVDSTLKIQPAELGDSAMYLCASSLDSNEKLFFGSGTQLSVL.

This clone showed up just once. V is TRBV12-3 or TRBV12-4 and J is TRBJ1-1, with D maybe TRBD1 (5 bases). The V end lost 7 bases, the J end lost 8 bases, and 14 bases lay between the germline ends. This CDR3 is built from 12 residues. In DNA, the CDR3 is TGTGCCAGCAACTACGGGGGGTCCGAAGCTTTCTTT. Translation: CASNYGGSEAFF.

The chain recombines TRBV19 with TRBJ1-6; D remains ambiguous. The V end was cut by 4 bases, the J end by 0 bases, with 7 bases between. Germline lookup yields CDR1 LNHDA and CDR2 SQIVND (reference sequence). The length of the CDR3 is 15 residues. The CDR3 is CASSSRGSYNSPLHF. CDR3 DNA sequence: TGTGCCAGTAGTAGTCGGGGCTCCTATAATTCACCCCTCCACTTT.

This chain joins TRBV19 and TRBJ2-2, with 13 bases lining up with TRBD2. The germline CDR1 and CDR2 sequences are LNHDA and SQIVND (reference sequence). The CDR3 runs 16 residues. Trimming at V came to 4 bases and at J to 7 bases, leaving 6 bases not matched to a gene. CDR3 sequence reads: CASSTLAGGIGGELFF. CDR3 nucleotide sequence: TGTGCCAGTAGTACACTAGCGGGAGGGATCGGCGGGGAGCTGTTTTTT. The variable domain in full, completed from reference TRBV19 and TRBJ2-2, reads DGGITQSPKYLFRKEGQNVTLSCEQNLNHDAMYWYRQDPGQGLRLIYYSQIVNDFQKGDIAEGYSVSREKKESFPLTVTSAQKNPTAFYLCASSTLAGGIGGELFFGEGSRLTVL.

On this clone itself: A read error may explain this, as a much larger clone is one base away. Here the CDR3 DNA reads TGTGCCAGCAGCCAACAGGGGAACACTGAAGCTTTCTTT. This encodes CASSQQGNTEAFF. The V gene is TRBV14, the J gene TRBJ1-1; D might be TRBD1 (5 bases). V lost 2 bases and J lost 1, with 5 bases in between. This CDR3 comprises 13 residues. The germline V gene has CDR1 SGHDN and CDR2 FVKESK.

The J gene is TRBJ2-3, the V gene TRBV10-3; 12 positions match TRBD2. The CDR3 has 16 amino acids. The trim removed 2 bases at V and 6 bases at J, leaving 6 bases unmatched. Looked up from germline, CDR1 is ENHRY and CDR2 is SYGVKD. DNA of the CDR3: TGTGCCATCAGTGAGGCTAGCGGGGGGGTACGGGATACGCAGTATTTT. This encodes CAISEASGGVRDTQYF.